The 11 T cell receptor beta chains reported below all come from one sample, sequenced in a study of regulatory T cells in long-lasting Graves disease. Described time point: newly diagnosed GD, antithyroid drugs for less than 3 months. RNA from PBMCs was the source of the TCR library. In building TCR beta libraries, iRepertoire HTBI primers were used together with Arm-PCR of CDR3 regions. TCRdb fed the multiplex PCR reads into MiXCR, producing one record per CDR3 protein. The table shows some 450,000 distinct CDR3 sequences, with about a sixth occurring only once. A further study also used this sample, focusing on T cells in Graves' hyperthyroidism and ophthalmopathy.

Sequences were derived from peripheral blood mononuclear cells (PBMCs), sampled at new diagnosis, from a patient treated with antithyroid drugs. These receptors were obtained from a woman younger than 45 with Graves disease.

This clonotype was counted between two and nine times. The V and J genes are TRBV7-9 and TRBJ2-7; D is ambiguous. The CDR3 totals 15 residues. Trimming removed 5 bases from V and 3 bases from J, with 17 bases in between. Germline loops: CDR1 SEHNR, CDR2 FQNEAQ (reference sequence). The CDR3 region is CASSTRGGGRYEQYF. The CDR3, as DNA: TGTGCCAGCAGCACCAGAGGCGGCGGTCGCTACGAGCAGTACTTC. The entire variable domain, with the rest obtained from reference TRBV7-9 and TRBJ2-7, is as follows: DTGVSQNPRHKITKRGQNVTFRCDPISEHNRLYWYRQTLGQGPEFLTYFQNEAQLEKSRLLSDRFSAERPKGSFSTLEIQRTEQGDSAMYLCASSTRGGGRYEQYFGPGTRLTVT.

This clonotype was seen ten or more times. This rearrangement joins TRBV18 to TRBJ1-5; the D is unclear. CDR1 is KGHSH, CDR2 LQKENI, per germline. V lost 5 bases to trimming and J lost 11 bases, with 16 bases between them. The CDR3 contains 13 residues. Here the CDR3 DNA reads TGTGCCAGCTCAAATCCCGGGGTTTTAGCCCAGCATTTT. Protein: CASSNPGVLAQHF.

The sample holds many counts of this clonotype. This chain connects TRBV3-1 to TRBJ1-4; D possibly corresponds to TRBD1 (5 bases). V was trimmed by 7 bases and J by 5 bases, leaving 14 bases between them. Germline V gives CDR1 LGHDT, CDR2 YNNKEL (reference sequence). The length of the CDR3 is 14 residues. CDR3 nucleotide sequence: TGTGCCAGCACCCCGAGGGGCGGAAATGAAAAACTGTTTTTT. Its protein product is CASTPRGGNEKLFF.

This clonotype was found once. The rearrangement links TRBV7-2 to TRBJ2-3; D is possibly TRBD1 or TRBD2 (5 bases each). CDR3 length equals 15 residues. Germline values: CDR1 SGHTA, CDR2 FQGNSA. Trimming took off 1 base at V and 1 base at J, with 9 bases between the two ends. The CDR3 sequence: CASSLDGARTDTQYF. DNA for the CDR3: TGTGCCAGCAGCTTAGACGGGGCCCGCACAGATACGCAGTATTTT. Full variable domain (remainder filled in from reference TRBV7-2 and TRBJ2-3): GAGVSQSPSNKVTEKGKDVELRCDPISGHTALYWYRQSLGQGLEFLIYFQGNSAPDKSGLPSDRFSAERTGGSVSTLTIQRTQQEDSAVYLCASSLDGARTDTQYFGPGTRLTVL.

In this sample, this clonotype turned up many times. The chain uses TRBV5-1 and TRBJ2-7; 8 nucleotides line up with TRBD1. V dropped 5 bases and J dropped 2; count of bases not matched to a gene: 15. Germline lookup yields CDR1 SGHRS and CDR2 YFSETQ. The CDR3 length is 17 residues. The CDR3 protein is CASRGEGRTGKTYEQYF. The CDR3 nucleotides are TGCGCCAGCAGGGGTGAAGGTCGGACAGGGAAAACCTACGAGCAGTACTTC.

This clonotype came up a few times. The chain has TRBV7-9 and TRBJ1-1; D uncertain. Trimming shortened V by 1 base and J by 8 bases, and 8 bases separated the two germline ends. Germline values: CDR1 SEHNR, CDR2 FQNEAQ (reference sequence). CDR3 size: 12 residues. CDR3 nucleotides: TGTGCCAGCAGCTTAGAGGGTCTAGAAGCTTTCTTT. As protein: CASSLEGLEAFF.

This clonotype was seen a few times. The rearrangement links TRBV6-1 to TRBJ2-6, with D tentatively TRBD2 (7 bases). The V gene lost 8 bases and the J gene lost 2 bases, with 16 bases spanning the gap. CDR1 is MNHNS and CDR2 is SASEGT in the germline V gene. This CDR3 region has 16 residues. The CDR3: CASGGGVWPGANVLTF. The CDR3 DNA is TGTGCCAGCGGAGGGGGGGTATGGCCTGGGGCCAACGTCCTGACTTTC.

This clonotype was observed a handful of times. Just one base apart from a much larger clone, this may be a read error. The chain combines TRBV28 with TRBJ2-3; D is ambiguous. Gene TRBJ1-5 matches the end of the DNA better, so the J call may be wrong. CDR3 length: 12 amino acids. Germline loops: CDR1 MDHEN, CDR2 SYDVKM. The CDR3 loop is CASTTGVDTQHF. CDR3 bases: TGTGCCAGTACCACTGGGGTAGATACGCAGCATTTT.

In this sample, this clonotype turned up a few times. The chain links TRBV5-1 to TRBJ2-7; TRBD2 matches at 11 bases. The CDR3 totals 15 residues. Germline V gene sequence: CDR1 SGHRS, CDR2 YFSETQ. V lost 5 bases and J lost 2; bases outside the gene matches: 6. CDR3 region: CASRQGLADTYEQYF. The CDR3 DNA follows: TGCGCCAGCAGACAGGGACTAGCGGATACCTACGAGCAGTACTTC.

In regard to this clonotype: Being one base from a much bigger clone, this may be a read error. This chain joins TRBV18 and TRBJ2-2, with no clear D. CDR1 is KGHSH and CDR2 is LQKENI in the germline V gene. The germline V and J ends were trimmed by 3 bases and 7 bases, with 15 bases remaining between them. The CDR3 is 15 amino acids. In DNA, the CDR3 is TGTGCCAGCTCACCTACCGAGAGTGATGTCGGGGAGCTGTTTTTT. It is translated as CASSPTESDVGELFF.

The sample holds many counts of this clonotype. The rearrangement uses TRBV2 and TRBJ2-2, with D tentatively TRBD2 (6 bases). V shed 7 bases and J shed 1 base, with 22 bases lying between them. This CDR3 region has 18 residues. Germline CDR1 is SNHLY and CDR2 is FYNNEI. The CDR3 DNA is TGTGCCAGCACCTCTCTGGGCCTAGGGACTCAGAACACCGGGGAGCTGTTTTTT. Its translation: CASTSLGLGTQNTGELFF. The whole variable domain, filled in from reference TRBV2 and TRBJ2-2, reads EPEVTQTPSHQVTQMGQEVILRCVPISNHLYFYWYRQILGQKVEFLVSFYNNEISEKSEIFDDQFSVERPDGSNFTLKIRSTKLEDSAMYFCASTSLGLGTQNTGELFFGEGSRLTVL.